This T cell receptor (beta chain) is drawn from a study of shared clonotypes between healthy human individuals. Broader study findings: Estimated richness values were generally larger in naive subsets than in memory subsets.

Source study methods: In the immunoSEQ data, sequences were junction-only and lacked quality scores, so filtering differed. Sequencing used immunoSEQ multiplex PCR; TCRdb keeps in-frame clones, though not all of them. That table gives V, J and clone size, and the DNA gave D and trimming. The sample consists of about 2.4 million clones, around 94% of them appearing once. This CDR3 comprises 15 residues. V lost 6 bases and J 8 bases, leaving 20 bases between the germline ends. The germline V gene encodes CDR1 MNHNY and CDR2 SVGAGI (reference sequence). On this clone: The antigen is unknown.

Sequenced material: naive CD4+ T cells sorted from blood. Documented subset: CD45RA+ positively selected. This receptor was obtained from a man between 18 and 29 years old in good health. V usage is TRBV6-6 and J usage is TRBJ2-4; either TRBD1 or TRBD2 may fit D (7 bases each). The CDR3 DNA reads TGTGCCAGCAGCCCCCCTCAGGGGGGGCGGGACATTCAGTACTTC. Protein: CASSPPQGGRDIQYF.